The 29 T cell receptor beta chains below come from one sample, sequenced in a study of blood T cell repertoires in COVID-19. Some clones are missing from TCRdb's copy, which holds only in-frame ones; the method was immunoSEQ multiplex PCR. The table shows approximately 180,000 clones, with roughly 85% occurring only once. The sequencing sample was made of peripheral blood. The receptors were gathered from a man in his fifties or sixties with acute or convalescent COVID-19.

The chain recombines TRBV10-3 with TRBJ2-7; TRBD2 might be the D (5 bases). This CDR3 comprises 14 residues. Trimming removed 6 bases from V and 1 base from J, with 13 bases in between. The germline gives CDR1 ENHRY, CDR2 SYGVKD. This CDR3 reads CAIRQLGGSYEQYF. The CDR3 coding sequence is TGTGCCATCAGACAGTTAGGAGGTTCCTACGAGCAGTACTTC.

In this sample, this clone turned up a few times. This chain joins TRBV27 and TRBJ2-2, with D hard to call. The CDR3 sequence is 13 residues long. Germline assignment: CDR1 MNHEY and CDR2 SMNVEV (reference sequence). V lost 10 bases to trimming and J lost 6 bases, with 15 bases between them. The CDR3: CAIIHCLPGELFF. The CDR3, as DNA: TGTGCCATTATCCACTGCCTGCCCGGGGAGCTGTTTTTT.

CDR3 amino acids: CASKPPGGAGFQETQYF. The DNA for the CDR3 is TGTGCCAGCAAACCTCCGGGGGGAGCGGGATTCCAAGAGACCCAGTACTTC. This chain joins TRBV2 and TRBJ2-5, with TRBD2 matching over 7 bases. The germline CDR1 and CDR2 sequences are SNHLY and FYNNEI. V shed 7 bases, J shed 1 base, and the junction held 15 bases outside the gene matches. This CDR3 spans 17 amino acids.

The V gene is TRBV7-9, the J gene TRBJ2-1, with 8 positions matching TRBD2. Germline CDR1 is SEHNR and CDR2 is FQNEAQ (reference sequence). Unmatched junction bases numbered 8, after V lost 1 base and J lost 9 bases. CDR3 length: 15 amino acids. CDR3 sequence: CASSLGPGGRGEQFF. CDR3 nucleotides: TGTGCCAGCAGCTTAGGTCCGGGAGGGCGGGGTGAGCAGTTCTTC.

V usage is TRBV25-1 and J usage is TRBJ2-7, with TRBD2 as a possible D gene (5 bases). The germline CDR1 and CDR2 sequences are MGHDK and SYGVNS. Trimming shortened V by 2 bases and J by 9 bases, and 14 bases separated the two germline ends. CDR3 length equals 13 residues. The CDR3 region has the DNA TGTGCCAGCAGTGAAACCCTAGCCCCCCGGCAGTACTTC. Its translation is CASSETLAPRQYF.

V gene TRBV28 combines with J gene TRBJ1-5; TRBD1 matches at 8 bases. Germline V gives CDR1 MDHEN, CDR2 SYDVKM. The CDR3 is 16 residues long. V dropped 7 bases and J dropped 0; count of bases not matched to a gene: 8. The chain's CDR3 is CASTSGGSYSNQPQHF. CDR3 nucleotide sequence: TGTGCCAGCACCTCAGGGGGCTCCTATAGCAATCAGCCCCAGCATTTT. Supplemented by reference TRBV28 and TRBJ1-5, the full variable domain reads DVKVTQSSRYLVKRTGEKVFLECVQDMDHENMFWYRQDPGLGLRLIYFSYDVKMKEKGDIPEGYSVSREKKERFSLILESASTNQTSMYLCASTSGGSYSNQPQHFGDGTRLSIL.

V usage is TRBV28 and J usage is TRBJ1-2; 10 nucleotides line up with TRBD1. V gave up 6 bases and J gave up 8 bases; unmatched junction bases: 9. Germline CDR1 reads MDHEN; CDR2 reads SYDVKM. CDR3 size: 14 residues. CDR3 region: CASRRTGGMLGYTF. CDR3 nucleotides: TGTGCCAGCAGAAGGACAGGGGGTATGTTAGGCTACACCTTC.

V gene TRBV7-2 combines with J gene TRBJ2-6; 7 nucleotides match TRBD1. CDR1 and CDR2 (germline): SGHTA, FQGNSA. J gave up 2 bases and V 5 bases, and 3 bases lay outside the gene matches. The CDR3 extends over 15 amino acids. CDR3 residues: CASSKDRAGANVLTF. The DNA of the CDR3 is TGTGCCAGCAGCAAAGACAGGGCTGGGGCCAACGTCCTGACTTTC.

Only a few counts were recorded for this clone. The chain uses TRBV5-1 and TRBJ2-3, with 10 bases lining up with TRBD1. There are 16 residues in the CDR3. The germline CDR1 and CDR2 sequences are SGHRS and YFSETQ. V lost 8 bases to trimming and J lost 1 base; unmatched junction nucleotides: 10. DNA for the CDR3: TGCGCCAGTACCCCGATCGGGACAGGGGGCACAGATACGCAGTATTTT. Amino acid sequence: CASTPIGTGGTDTQYF.

The chain couples TRBV5-1 to TRBJ2-2; 7 positions match TRBD2. CDR1 is SGHRS, CDR2 YFSETQ, per germline. After removal of 3 bases from V and 7 bases from J, the junction contained 6 bases not matched to a gene. The CDR3 is 14 residues long. The CDR3 DNA reads as TGCGCCAGCAGCTCACGGACTAGTGGCGGGGAGCTGTTTTTT. This gives the protein CASSSRTSGGELFF.

The V gene is TRBV28, the J gene TRBJ1-1, with D perhaps TRBD1 (5 bases). With 5 bases removed from V and 1 base from J, the gap between germline ends came to 14 bases. The germline V gene has CDR1 MDHEN and CDR2 SYDVKM. The CDR3 covers 15 residues. Here the CDR3 reads CASSLRGGPNTEAFF. The CDR3 DNA follows: TGTGCCAGCAGTCTACGGGGGGGACCGAACACTGAAGCTTTCTTT.

The rearrangement joins TRBV5-1 to TRBJ2-1; 10 nucleotides line up with TRBD2. J lost 8 bases, V lost 0 bases, and 8 bases had no gene match. The germline CDR1 and CDR2 sequences are SGHRS and YFSETQ. The CDR3 loop spans 16 amino acids. DNA for the CDR3: TGCGCCAGCAGCTTGGGTTCTAGCGGGAGTCCTGATGAGCAGTTCTTC. As protein: CASSLGSSGSPDEQFF.

J is TRBJ2-7 and V is TRBV5-1; 10 bases are shared with TRBD2. CDR1 and CDR2 from the germline V gene are SGHRS and YFSETQ. This CDR3 region has 14 residues. J gave up 5 bases and V 5 bases, and 7 bases lay outside the gene matches. CDR3 in DNA: TGCGCCAGCAGTCTAGCGGGAGCCCCCCACGAGCAGTACTTC. Translation: CASSLAGAPHEQYF.

This clone was detected once. The rearrangement uses TRBV21-1 and TRBJ2-5; TRBD2 is the table's D call, not checked against the DNA. TRBV21-1 has pseudogene status. The CDR3 has 14 amino acids. CDR3 sequence reads: CATVLAGEEETQYF. The CDR3 DNA is TGTGCCACCGTACTAGCGGGAGAGGAAGAGACCCAGTACTTC.

This clone was picked up one time. This chain joins TRBV5-1 and TRBJ2-2; TRBD2 aligns across 11 bases. Germline values: CDR1 SGHRS, CDR2 YFSETQ. With V trimmed by 4 bases and J by 8 bases, 22 bases remained unmatched. The CDR3 is 20 residues long. CDR3 residues: CASSLYVASGRPLSNGELFF. The CDR3 DNA reads as TGCGCCAGCAGCCTGTACGTGGCTAGCGGGAGGCCCCTTAGTAATGGGGAGCTGTTTTTT.

This clone was detected a few times. The genes are TRBV3-1 (or the pseudogene TRBV3-2) and TRBJ2-7; 11 bases are a match to TRBD2. Germline-derived CDR1 and CDR2 are LGHDT and YNNKEL (reference sequence). The CDR3 covers 18 residues. V gave up 4 bases and J gave up 6 bases; unmatched junction bases: 17. The DNA for the CDR3 is TGTGCCAGCAGCCGAAGTCGACGAGGTGGTAGCGGGAGGGGCGAGCAGTACTTC. Protein: CASSRSRRGGSGRGEQYF.

This clone was seen once. The CDR3 bases are TGTGCCAGCAGTGCCGGGACAGGGGAACCTGAAGCTTTCTTT. Translating gives CASSAGTGEPEAFF. V and J are TRBV5-5 and TRBJ1-1; 10 positions match TRBD1. Per the germline V gene, CDR1 is SGHKS and CDR2 is YYEKEE (reference sequence). This CDR3 has 14 residues. V shed 5 bases, J shed 6 bases, and the junction held 7 bases outside the gene matches. Combining the CDR3 with reference TRBV5-5 and TRBJ1-1 gives the whole variable domain DAGVTQSPTHLIKTRGQQVTLRCSPISGHKSVSWYQQVLGQGPQFIFQYYEKEERGRGNFPDRFSARQFPNYSSELNVNALLLGDSALYLCASSAGTGEPEAFFGQGTRLTVV.

The chain employs TRBV5-6 and TRBJ2-1; 7 bases are a match to TRBD1. Looked up from germline, CDR1 is SGHDT and CDR2 is YYEEEE. Trimming cost V 5 bases and J 7 bases; bases outside gene matches: 9. CDR3 size: 14 residues. The CDR3 nucleotides are TGTGCCAGCAGGACGACAGGGTACCCTAATGAGCAGTTCTTC. Protein: CASRTTGYPNEQFF.

The J gene is TRBJ2-3, the V gene TRBV7-9; possible D gene TRBD1, 6 bases. CDR3 size: 16 residues. Trimming removed 5 bases at V and 0 bases at J, with 15 bases between. Germline CDR1 reads SEHNR; CDR2 reads FQNEAQ (reference sequence). The CDR3 DNA reads TGTGCCAGCAGCCCAGGGGCTGGACCTAGCACAGATACGCAGTATTTT. Amino acids: CASSPGAGPSTDTQYF. Looking up the rest from reference TRBV7-9 and TRBJ2-3 gives the full variable domain: DTGVSQNPRHKITKRGQNVTFRCDPISEHNRLYWYRQTLGQGPEFLTYFQNEAQLEKSRLLSDRFSAERPKGSFSTLEIQRTEQGDSAMYLCASSPGAGPSTDTQYFGPGTRLTVL.

The J gene is TRBJ2-3, the V gene TRBV9; 8 bases agree with TRBD1. Germline CDR1 SGDLS, CDR2 YYNGEE. The CDR3 has 16 amino acids. The J segment lost 0 bases and the V segment lost 3 bases, leaving 6 bases of the junction unmatched. The CDR3: CASSDAGGVSTDTQYF. The CDR3 DNA reads TGTGCCAGCAGCGACGCAGGGGGCGTAAGCACAGATACGCAGTATTTT.

The chain joins TRBV5-1 to TRBJ2-5, with D possibly matching TRBD1 (7 bases). Germline V gives CDR1 SGHRS, CDR2 YFSETQ. The CDR3 totals 13 residues. V was pared by 5 bases and J by 4 bases, with 12 bases between. CDR3 sequence (DNA): TGCGCCAGCAGTCCAGGGGGGCGAGAGACCCAGTACTTC. Protein product: CASSPGGRETQYF.

This clone was recorded a few times. This rearrangement joins TRBV19 to TRBJ2-1, with unresolved D. Trimming shortened V by 2 bases and J by 12 bases, and 8 bases separated the two germline ends. The CDR3 contains 11 residues. The germline V gene encodes CDR1 LNHDA and CDR2 SQIVND (reference sequence). CDR3 sequence (DNA): TGTGCCAGTAGTATACAGGCCCGGCAGTTCTTC. As protein: CASSIQARQFF.

V is TRBV4-3 and J is TRBJ2-1, with TRBD2 identical over 9 bases. Germline trimming cut 1 base from V and 4 bases from J; bases unmatched to any gene: 5. This CDR3 spans 16 amino acids. CDR1 is LGHNA and CDR2 is YSLEER in the germline V gene. The CDR3 spells CASSQAGTSPYNEQFF. DNA of the CDR3: TGCGCCAGCAGCCAAGCCGGGACTAGCCCTTACAATGAGCAGTTCTTC.

In its sample, this clone was seen once. The gene calls are TRBV27 and TRBJ2-1, with 13 nucleotides matching TRBD2. The CDR3 loop spans 15 amino acids. V lost 0 bases, J lost 11 bases, and 4 bases stayed unmatched. CDR1 is MNHEY, CDR2 SMNVEV, per germline (reference sequence). The CDR3 bases are TGTGCCAGCAGTTTATCCCGACTAGCGGGAGGCCAGCAGTTCTTC. Amino acid sequence: CASSLSRLAGGQQFF.

This clone came up a few times. The V and J genes are TRBV27 and TRBJ2-3; 11 bases match TRBD1. Germline V lookup: CDR1 MNHEY, CDR2 SMNVEV (reference sequence). This CDR3 contains 18 residues. The ends lost 6 bases at V and 1 base at J; junction bases unmatched: 12. The DNA of the CDR3 is TGTGCCAGCAGGAATGAACCAAGGACAGGGGGCCGCACAGATACGCAGTATTTT. Translating gives CASRNEPRTGGRTDTQYF.

A few counts support this clone. This rearrangement joins TRBV19 to TRBJ1-6; no clear D gene. This CDR3 contains 14 residues. Per the germline V gene, CDR1 is LNHDA and CDR2 is SQIVND (reference sequence). Between the trimmed V and J ends, which lost 5 bases and 7 bases, there was a span of 12 bases. The CDR3, as DNA: TGTGCCAGTAGTCCGACATCGGCCAATTCACCCCTCCACTTT. This codes for CASSPTSANSPLHF.

This clone has a single count. The chain combines TRBV30 with TRBJ2-1, with D possibly matching TRBD2 (5 bases). Looked up from germline, CDR1 is GTSNPN and CDR2 is SVGIG (reference sequence). V lost 2 bases to trimming and J lost 1 base, with 9 bases between them. CDR3 size: 14 residues. The CDR3 spells CAWSTRISYNEQFF. The CDR3 bases are TGTGCCTGGAGTACTAGGATTTCCTACAATGAGCAGTTCTTC.

This chain joins TRBV4-2 and TRBJ2-7; TRBD2 matches 9 bases. V lost 5 bases and J lost 5; bases outside the gene matches: 10. Germline CDR1 LGHNA, CDR2 YNFKEQ. There are 15 residues in the CDR3. CDR3 DNA: TGTGCCAGCAGCGTGACTAGCGGAGGCGGGAACGAGCAGTACTTC. This encodes CASSVTSGGGNEQYF.

The V gene is TRBV6-1, the J gene TRBJ2-5, with 7 bases aligning to TRBD2. The CDR3 runs to 15 residues. Trimming took 0 bases from V and 3 from J; bases not matched to a gene: 4. Germline V lookup: CDR1 MNHNS, CDR2 SASEGT. CDR3 sequence (DNA): TGTGCCAGCAGTGAAGCTAGCAGCGGGAAAGAGACCCAGTACTTC. Translating it yields CASSEASSGKETQYF.